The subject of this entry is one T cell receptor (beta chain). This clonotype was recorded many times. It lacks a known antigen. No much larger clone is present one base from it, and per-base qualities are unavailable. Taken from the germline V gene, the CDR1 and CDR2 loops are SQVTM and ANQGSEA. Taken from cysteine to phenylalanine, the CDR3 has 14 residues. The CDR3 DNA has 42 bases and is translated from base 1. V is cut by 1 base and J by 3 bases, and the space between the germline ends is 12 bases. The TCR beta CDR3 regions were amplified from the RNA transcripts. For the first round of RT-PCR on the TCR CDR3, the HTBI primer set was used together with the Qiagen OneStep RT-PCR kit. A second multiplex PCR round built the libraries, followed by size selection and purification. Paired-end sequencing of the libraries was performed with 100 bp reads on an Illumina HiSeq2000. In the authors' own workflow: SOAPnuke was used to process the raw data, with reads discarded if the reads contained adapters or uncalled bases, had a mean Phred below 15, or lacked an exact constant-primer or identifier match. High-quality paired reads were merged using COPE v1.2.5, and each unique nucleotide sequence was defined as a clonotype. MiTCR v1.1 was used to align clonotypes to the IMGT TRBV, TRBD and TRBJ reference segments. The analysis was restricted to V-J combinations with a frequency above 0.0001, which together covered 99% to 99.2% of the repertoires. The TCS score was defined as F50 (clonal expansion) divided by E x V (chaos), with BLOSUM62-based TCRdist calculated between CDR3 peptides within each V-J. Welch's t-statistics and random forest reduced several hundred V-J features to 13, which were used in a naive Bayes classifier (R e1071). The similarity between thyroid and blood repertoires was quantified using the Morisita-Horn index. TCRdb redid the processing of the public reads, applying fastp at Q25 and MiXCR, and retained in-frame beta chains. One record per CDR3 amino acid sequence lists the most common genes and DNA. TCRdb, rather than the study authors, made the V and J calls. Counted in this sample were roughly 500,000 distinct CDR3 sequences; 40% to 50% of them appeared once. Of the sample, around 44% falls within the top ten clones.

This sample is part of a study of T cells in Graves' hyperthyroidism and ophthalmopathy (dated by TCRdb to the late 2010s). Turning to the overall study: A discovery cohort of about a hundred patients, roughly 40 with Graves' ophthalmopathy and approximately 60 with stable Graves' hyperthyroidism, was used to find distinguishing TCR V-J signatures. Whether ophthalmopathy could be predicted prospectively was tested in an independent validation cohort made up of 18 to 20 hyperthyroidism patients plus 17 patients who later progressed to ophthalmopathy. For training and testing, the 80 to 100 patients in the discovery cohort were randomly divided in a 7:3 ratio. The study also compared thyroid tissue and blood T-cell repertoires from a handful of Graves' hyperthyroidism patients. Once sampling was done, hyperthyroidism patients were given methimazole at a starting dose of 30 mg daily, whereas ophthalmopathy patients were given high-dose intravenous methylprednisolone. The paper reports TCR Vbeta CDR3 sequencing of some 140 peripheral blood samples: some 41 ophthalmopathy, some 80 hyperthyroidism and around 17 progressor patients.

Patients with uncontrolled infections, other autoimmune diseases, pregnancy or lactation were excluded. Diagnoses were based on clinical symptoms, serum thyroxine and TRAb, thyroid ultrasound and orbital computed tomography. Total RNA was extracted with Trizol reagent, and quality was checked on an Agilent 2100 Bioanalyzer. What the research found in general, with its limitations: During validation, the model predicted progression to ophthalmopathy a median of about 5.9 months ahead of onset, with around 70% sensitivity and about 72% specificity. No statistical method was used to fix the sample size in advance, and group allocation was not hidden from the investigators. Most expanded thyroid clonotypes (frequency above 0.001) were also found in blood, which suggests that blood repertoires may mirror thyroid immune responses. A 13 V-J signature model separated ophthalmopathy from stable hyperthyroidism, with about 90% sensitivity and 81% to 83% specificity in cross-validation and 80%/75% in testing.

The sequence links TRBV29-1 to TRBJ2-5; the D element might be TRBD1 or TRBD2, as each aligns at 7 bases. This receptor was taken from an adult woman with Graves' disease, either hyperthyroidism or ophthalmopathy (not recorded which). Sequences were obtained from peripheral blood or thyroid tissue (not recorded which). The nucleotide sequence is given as TGCAGCGTTGAAGTGGCAGGGGGGGAAGAGACCCAGTACTTC. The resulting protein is CSVEVAGGEETQYF.